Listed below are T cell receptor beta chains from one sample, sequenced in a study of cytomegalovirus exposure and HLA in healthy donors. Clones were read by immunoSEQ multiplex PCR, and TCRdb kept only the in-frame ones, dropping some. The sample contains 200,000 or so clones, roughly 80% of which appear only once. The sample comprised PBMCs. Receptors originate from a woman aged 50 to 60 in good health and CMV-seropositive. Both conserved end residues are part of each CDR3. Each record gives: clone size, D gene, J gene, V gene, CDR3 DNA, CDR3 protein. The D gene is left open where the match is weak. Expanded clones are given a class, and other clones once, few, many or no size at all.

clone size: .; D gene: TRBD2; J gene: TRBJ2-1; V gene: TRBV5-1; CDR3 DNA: TGCGCCAGCAGCTTGGCTAGCGGGGGGCCGAATGAGCAGTTCTTC; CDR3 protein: CASSLASGGPNEQFF
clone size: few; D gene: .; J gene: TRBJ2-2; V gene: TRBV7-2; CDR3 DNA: TGTGCCAGCAGCTTAACTACCCCCGGGACCGGGGAGCTGTTTTTT; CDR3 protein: CASSLTTPGTGELFF
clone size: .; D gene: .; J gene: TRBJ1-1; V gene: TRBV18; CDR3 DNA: TGTGCCAGCTCACTCTGGGACATACAAATCCTGGGCACTGAAGCTTTCTTT; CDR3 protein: CASSLWDIQILGTEAFF
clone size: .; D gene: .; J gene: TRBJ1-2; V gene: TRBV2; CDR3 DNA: TGTGCCAGCAGTCGACAGGTGGACGACTATGGCTACACCTTC; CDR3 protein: CASSRQVDDYGYTF
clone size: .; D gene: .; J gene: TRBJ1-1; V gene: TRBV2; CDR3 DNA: TGTGCCAGCAGCCTCTTCACTGAAGCTTTCTTT; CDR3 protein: CASSLFTEAFF
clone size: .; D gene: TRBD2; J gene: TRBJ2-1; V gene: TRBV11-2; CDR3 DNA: TGTGCCAGCAGAACCACAAGCGGGGTTTCCTACAATGAGCAGTTCTTC; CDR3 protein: CASRTTSGVSYNEQFF
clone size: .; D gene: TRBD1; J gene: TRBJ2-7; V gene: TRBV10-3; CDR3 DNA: TGTGCCATCAGTGAGTCTGTAGGACAGGGGGTACGATACGAGCAGTACTTC; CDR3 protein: CAISESVGQGVRYEQYF
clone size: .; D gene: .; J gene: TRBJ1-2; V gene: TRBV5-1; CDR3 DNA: TGCGCCAGCAGCTTGATGGAGGCGGCCTCGTATGGCTACACCTTC; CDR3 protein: CASSLMEAASYGYTF
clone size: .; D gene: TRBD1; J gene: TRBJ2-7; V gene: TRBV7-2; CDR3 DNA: TGTGCCAGCAGCTGGAGACAGGGCGAGCAGTACTTC; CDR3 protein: CASSWRQGEQYF
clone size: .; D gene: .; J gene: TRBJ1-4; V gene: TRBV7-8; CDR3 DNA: TGTGCCAGCAGGATGACCGCGGGGGAAAAACTGTTTTTT; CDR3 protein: CASRMTAGEKLFF
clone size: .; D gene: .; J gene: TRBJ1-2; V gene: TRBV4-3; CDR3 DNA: TGCGCCAGCAGCCAAGATGGAGGCAGCTTCTATGGCTACACCTTC; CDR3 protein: CASSQDGGSFYGYTF
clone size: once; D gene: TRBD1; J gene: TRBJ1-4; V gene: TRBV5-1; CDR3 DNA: TGCGCCAGCAGCGTTGGGACAGTCAATGGGGGTGAAAAACTGTTTTTT; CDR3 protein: CASSVGTVNGGEKLFF
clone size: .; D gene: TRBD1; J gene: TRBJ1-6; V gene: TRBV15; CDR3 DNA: TGTGCCACCAGTAAGGGACAGGGTAACTCACCCCTCCACTTT; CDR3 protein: CATSKGQGNSPLHF
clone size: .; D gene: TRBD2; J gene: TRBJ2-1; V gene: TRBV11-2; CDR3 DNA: TGTGCCAGCAGCTTAACAAGTGGTAGCGGGAGTAGTGAGCAGTTCTTC; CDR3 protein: CASSLTSGSGSSEQFF
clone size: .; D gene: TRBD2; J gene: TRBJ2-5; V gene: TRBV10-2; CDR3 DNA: TGCGCCAGCAGTGCTAGCGGGACGTACCAAGAGACCCAGTACTTC; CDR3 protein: CASSASGTYQETQYF
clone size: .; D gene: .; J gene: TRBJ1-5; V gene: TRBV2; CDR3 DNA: TGTGCCAGCAGTCCTAGCGGACGCTATAGCAATCAGCCCCAGCATTTT; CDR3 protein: CASSPSGRYSNQPQHF
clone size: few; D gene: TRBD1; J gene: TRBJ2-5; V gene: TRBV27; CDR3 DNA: TGTGCCAGCAGCCAAAACAGGGGGGAACAAGAGACCCAGTACTTC; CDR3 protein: CASSQNRGEQETQYF
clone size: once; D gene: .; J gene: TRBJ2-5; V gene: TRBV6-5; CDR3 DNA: TGTGCCAGCAGTTACTCGGGAGTAGCCCCAGAGACCCAGTACTTC; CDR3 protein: CASSYSGVAPETQYF
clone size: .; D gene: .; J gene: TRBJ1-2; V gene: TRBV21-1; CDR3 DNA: TGTGCCAGCAGTCCTCCTCACTTAGAGTATTTGAGGGACTATGGCTACACCTTC; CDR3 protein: CASSPPHLEYLRDYGYTF
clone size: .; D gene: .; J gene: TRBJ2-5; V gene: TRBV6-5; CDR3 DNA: TGTGCCAGTTCAGGCGTGGGGGCTGGCCAAGAGACCCAGTACTTC; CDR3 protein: CASSGVGAGQETQYF
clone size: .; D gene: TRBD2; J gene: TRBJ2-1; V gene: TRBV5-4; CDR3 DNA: TGTGCCAGCAGCCCCGGGACTAGCGGTTACAATGAGCAGTTCTTC; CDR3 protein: CASSPGTSGYNEQFF
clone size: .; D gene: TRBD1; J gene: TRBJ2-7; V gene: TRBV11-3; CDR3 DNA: TGTGCCAGCAGCTCCGGGACAGGGCTGGGCGAGCAGTACTTC; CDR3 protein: CASSSGTGLGEQYF